This T cell receptor beta chain was documented in a study of cytomegalovirus exposure and HLA in healthy donors. PCR employed 60 Vbeta and 13 Jbeta primers. Clones were sequenced by immunoSEQ multiplex PCR, and TCRdb holds only the in-frame ones, with some missing. The sample comprises some 87,000 clones, around four fifths of which are singletons, and under 3% rests with the top ten. The CDR3 loop spans 15 amino acids. Germline CDR1 is SGHTS and CDR2 is YDEGEE. With V trimmed by 3 bases and J by 1 base, 3 bases remained unmatched. This rearrangement joins TRBV5-8 to TRBJ1-1, with 10 positions matching TRBD1. The TCR comes from a man younger than 45 in good health and CMV-seronegative. The sample consisted of PBMCs. The CDR3 DNA is TGTGCCAGCAGCTGGAGGACAGGGGGGAACACTGAAGCTTTCTTT. Translation gives CASSWRTGGNTEAFF.